This is a list of T cell receptor beta chains from one sample in a study of blood T cell repertoires in COVID-19. Here immunoSEQ multiplex PCR was the method, and the copy in TCRdb shows in-frame clones only, minus some. The sample contains some 200,000 clones, about 86% of which appear only once. What was sequenced was PBMCs or T cells enriched from blood (not recorded which). These receptors all come from a woman between 45 and 60 years old with acute COVID-19. Each CDR3 is given with its conserved first and last residue. A D gene is named only where the DNA matches it firmly. Not all rows give a size; the values are once, few, many and, for expanded clones, a class.

abundance | j_gene | d_gene | v_gene | CDR3aa | CDR3nt
. | TRBJ1-3 | . | TRBV19 | CASSGGVSGNTIYF | TGTGCCAGTAGCGGGGGGGTCTCTGGAAACACCATATATTTT
few | TRBJ2-3 | . | TRBV5-1 | CASSLDSTYSTDTQYF | TGCGCCAGCAGCTTGGACTCCACTTATAGCACAGATACGCAGTATTTT
once | TRBJ2-6 | . | TRBV18 | CASSPLTVSGANVLTF | TGTGCCAGCTCCCCTTTAACGGTCTCTGGGGCCAACGTCCTGACTTTC
. | TRBJ2-7 | . | TRBV6-2/TRBV6-3 | CASSWVGGPYEQYF | TGTGCCAGCAGTTGGGTCGGGGGGCCCTACGAGCAGTACTTC
. | TRBJ1-6 | . | TRBV14 | CASSQENSLNSPLHF | TGTGCCAGCAGCCAAGAAAACAGCCTAAATTCACCCCTCCACTTT
. | TRBJ2-5 | TRBD2 | TRBV4-1 | CASSQSSGGASETQYF | TGCGCCAGCAGCCAATCTAGCGGGGGGGCTTCAGAGACCCAGTACTTC
. | TRBJ2-3 | . | TRBV30 | CAWSPGTTSTDTQYF | TGTGCCTGGAGTCCCGGTACCACTAGCACAGATACGCAGTATTTT
. | TRBJ2-1 | . | TRBV24-1 | CATWGGHEQFF | TGTGCCACCTGGGGGGGGCATGAGCAGTTCTTC
. | TRBJ2-6 | . | TRBV4-1 | CASSQDGAISGANVLTF | TGCGCCAGCAGCCAAGATGGTGCGATCTCTGGGGCCAACGTCCTGACTTTC
. | TRBJ2-2 | TRBD1 | TRBV7-3 | CASSLTVQGTGELFF | TGTGCCAGCAGCTTAACGGTACAGGGGACCGGGGAGCTGTTTTTT
few | TRBJ1-1 | TRBD1 | TRBV3-1/TRBV3-2 | CASSPRFWTGGDTEAFF | TGTGCCAGCAGCCCCCGATTTTGGACAGGAGGGGACACTGAAGCTTTCTTT
. | TRBJ2-1 | TRBD1 | TRBV30 | CACHKGAGTYNEQFF | TGTGCCTGCCACAAGGGGGCCGGAACCTACAATGAGCAGTTCTTC
once | TRBJ1-1 | . | TRBV9 | CASSGLGRGGTEAFF | TGTGCCAGCAGCGGGTTAGGAAGAGGTGGCACTGAAGCTTTCTTT
. | TRBJ1-1 | . | TRBV6-1 | CASSEATPLGMNTEAFF | TGTGCCAGCAGTGAAGCGACACCCCTCGGCATGAACACTGAAGCTTTCTTT
. | TRBJ1-1 | TRBD1 | TRBV10-3 | CAISETGQRTAEAFF | TGTGCCATCAGTGAGACGGGACAGCGGACTGCTGAAGCTTTCTTT
. | TRBJ1-2 | . | TRBV11-2 | CASSFAGEGYTF | TGTGCCAGCAGCTTCGCCGGGGAAGGCTACACCTTC
once | TRBJ2-1 | TRBD2 | TRBV2 | CASRGDYFYNEQFF | TGTGCCAGCAGGGGGGACTACTTCTACAATGAGCAGTTCTTC
. | TRBJ2-5 | TRBD2 | TRBV2 | CASTLGLAGVQETQYF | TGTGCCAGCACTCTCGGACTAGCGGGAGTTCAAGAGACCCAGTACTTC
. | TRBJ2-1 | . | TRBV19 | CASSSLGQGKFF | TGTGCCAGTAGTTCCCTAGGGCAGGGCAAGTTCTTC
. | TRBJ1-5 | . | TRBV7-2 | CASTFAGVGQPQHF | TGTGCCAGCACCTTTGCAGGGGTCGGACAGCCCCAGCATTTT
. | TRBJ2-2 | TRBD2 | TRBV3-1/TRBV3-2 | CASSQDSWLAGGPGTGELFF | TGTGCCAGCAGCCAAGATTCGTGGCTAGCGGGAGGGCCTGGCACCGGGGAGCTGTTTTTT
. | TRBJ2-7 | . | TRBV28 | CASGLYKGGEQYF | TGTGCCAGCGGGCTTTACAAAGGGGGCGAGCAGTACTTC
. | TRBJ1-1 | . | TRBV6-1 | CASSGDRETLNTEAFF | TGTGCCAGCAGTGGCGACAGAGAGACACTGAACACTGAAGCTTTCTTT
. | TRBJ2-7 | TRBD1 | TRBV2 | CASNQQGDAYEQYF | TGTGCCAGCAACCAACAGGGGGATGCCTACGAGCAGTACTTC
. | TRBJ1-5 | TRBD1 | TRBV19 | CASHRGNSNQPQHF | TGTGCCAGTCACAGGGGAAATAGCAATCAGCCCCAGCATTTT
. | TRBJ2-5 | TRBD2 | TRBV4-1 | CASSQGLAEETQYF | TGCGCCAGCAGCCAGGGACTAGCGGAAGAGACCCAGTACTTC
. | TRBJ2-3 | TRBD1 | TRBV5-1 | CASSLGTRVRGRSDTQYF | TGCGCCAGCAGCCTGGGGACTCGGGTCAGGGGGCGTTCAGATACGCAGTATTTT
few | TRBJ2-5 | TRBD1 | TRBV30 | CAWSKAGGLQETQYF | TGTGCCTGGAGTAAGGCAGGGGGCTTACAAGAGACCCAGTACTTC
. | TRBJ2-2 | . | TRBV6-6 | CASSYSARGHTGELFF | TGTGCCAGCAGTTACTCAGCCAGGGGACATACCGGGGAGCTGTTTTTT
. | TRBJ2-1 | . | TRBV20-1 | CSASIPDYEQFF | TGCAGTGCTAGTATTCCCGACTATGAGCAGTTCTTC
. | TRBJ1-1 | . | TRBV28 | CASSLVVNTGGFF | TGTGCCAGCAGTTTGGTTGTGAACACGGGGGGTTTCTTT
once | TRBJ2-5 | . | TRBV7-9 | CASSNRDIKTQETQYF | TGTGCCAGCAGCAACCGGGATATTAAGACTCAGGAGACCCAGTACTTC
. | TRBJ1-2 | . | TRBV27 | CASGGDQGAYGYTF | TGTGCCAGCGGAGGGGATCAGGGCGCCTATGGCTACACCTTC
. | TRBJ1-3 | . | TRBV7-9 | CASSPTTGSGNTIYF | TGTGCCAGCAGCCCAACTACAGGGTCCGGAAACACCATATATTTT
. | TRBJ2-3 | . | TRBV7-2 | CASSLALPDTQYF | TGTGCCAGCAGCTTAGCCCTCCCGGATACGCAGTATTTT
. | TRBJ2-7 | TRBD2 | TRBV4-3 | CASSQLSSGSNEQYF | TGCGCCAGCAGCCAATTGTCTAGCGGGAGTAACGAGCAGTACTTC
. | TRBJ1-1 | . | TRBV15 | CATSRGARDTEAFF | TGTGCCACCAGCAGAGGGGCGAGGGACACTGAAGCTTTCTTT
. | TRBJ2-3 | TRBD1 | TRBV5-1 | CASSLDRGDTDTQYF | TGCGCCAGCAGCTTGGACAGGGGCGACACAGATACGCAGTATTTT
. | TRBJ2-2 | . | TRBV13 | CASSSYGGRGWNTGELFF | TGTGCCAGCAGCTCCTACGGGGGGCGCGGGTGGAACACCGGGGAGCTGTTTTTT
. | TRBJ2-1 | TRBD1 | TRBV27 | CASSAGQGVHEQFF | TGTGCCAGCAGTGCCGGACAGGGGGTACATGAGCAGTTCTTC